Shown below are 16 T cell receptor beta chains from a single sample sequenced in a study of blood T cell repertoires in COVID-19. The protocol was immunoSEQ multiplex PCR, while the TCRdb copy is restricted to in-frame clones and leaves out a portion. The sample lists approximately 230,000 clones, just over 85% occurring once. Sequenced input: PBMCs or T cells enriched from blood (not recorded which). The receptors were sampled from a man aged 18 to 35 who had recovered from COVID-19.

The V call is TRBV18, the J call TRBJ2-7; D is unresolved. Per germline, CDR1 KGHSH and CDR2 LQKENI. With 3 bases removed from V and 1 base from J, the gap between germline ends came to 7 bases. CDR3 length equals 13 residues. The CDR3 protein is CASSPYVSYEQYF. The CDR3 DNA is TGTGCCAGCTCACCTTATGTTTCCTACGAGCAGTACTTC.

This chain links TRBV7-9 with TRBJ1-1; a possible D gene is TRBD1 (5 bases). The germline V and J ends were trimmed by 1 base and 1 base, with 7 bases remaining between them. Germline loops: CDR1 SEHNR, CDR2 FQNEAQ (reference sequence). This CDR3 contains 14 residues. The CDR3 protein is CASSLVGRNTEAFF. Here the CDR3 DNA reads TGTGCCAGCAGCTTAGTGGGGCGGAACACTGAAGCTTTCTTT.

This clone was observed once. The CDR3 loop reads CASSTPRGTDTQYF. CDR3 bases: TGTGCCAGCTCAACTCCGCGGGGCACAGATACGCAGTATTTT. The chain carries TRBV18 and TRBJ2-3, with a weak D call TRBD2 (5 bases). The V and J ends lost 5 bases and 1 base respectively, with 10 bases between them. This CDR3 region has 14 residues. Germline lookup yields CDR1 KGHSH and CDR2 LQKENI. The complete variable domain, with remaining parts taken from reference TRBV18 and TRBJ2-3, reads NAGVMQNPRHLVRRRGQEARLRCSPMKGHSHVYWYRQLPEEGLKFMVYLQKENIIDESGMPKERFSAEFPKEGPSILRIQQVVRGDSAAYFCASSTPRGTDTQYFGPGTRLTVL.

The J gene is TRBJ1-1, the V gene TRBV7-2, with a tentative D call TRBD1 (6 bases). This CDR3 has 15 residues. With 2 bases removed from V and 0 bases from J, the gap between germline ends came to 10 bases. The germline CDR1 and CDR2 sequences are SGHTA and FQGNSA. The CDR3 sequence is CASSLSRDMNTEAFF. The CDR3 DNA reads TGTGCCAGCAGCTTATCGAGGGACATGAACACTGAAGCTTTCTTT. Supplemented by reference TRBV7-2 and TRBJ1-1, the full variable domain reads GAGVSQSPSNKVTEKGKDVELRCDPISGHTALYWYRQSLGQGLEFLIYFQGNSAPDKSGLPSDRFSAERTGGSVSTLTIQRTQQEDSAVYLCASSLSRDMNTEAFFGQGTRLTVV.

The chain employs TRBV27 and TRBJ1-2, with 11 bases identical to TRBD1. CDR3 length: 16 residues. Germline assignment: CDR1 MNHEY and CDR2 SMNVEV (reference sequence). V gave up 6 bases and J gave up 8 bases; unmatched junction bases: 14. The CDR3 nucleotides are TGTGCCAGCAGATCAGGCCCAACCGGGACAGGGGGAGGCTACACCTTC. It specifies CASRSGPTGTGGGYTF.

V and J are TRBV3-1 (or the pseudogene TRBV3-2) and TRBJ1-2; a weak D match, TRBD1 (6 bases). The length of the CDR3 is 12 residues. Germline CDR1 LGHDT, CDR2 YNNKEL (reference sequence). Trimming pared 4 bases from V and 7 bases from J, leaving 10 bases between. CDR3 residues: CASSRTGSGYTF. CDR3 DNA sequence: TGTGCCAGCAGCCGAACAGGGTCTGGCTACACCTTC.

The chain recombines TRBV3-1 (or the pseudogene TRBV3-2) with TRBJ1-6; D uncertain. Germline lookup yields CDR1 LGHDT and CDR2 YNNKEL (reference sequence). This CDR3 region has 17 residues. V was clipped by 5 bases and J by 2 bases, with 16 bases between them. The CDR3 DNA reads TGTGCCAGCAGCGCCCAGCGGGTTTCTACCTATAATTCACCCCTCCACTTT. Residues: CASSAQRVSTYNSPLHF.

This sequence joins TRBV2 and TRBJ1-1; 8 nucleotides line up with TRBD1. This CDR3 is built from 16 residues. In germline, CDR1 is SNHLY, CDR2 FYNNEI. Trimming took 8 bases from V and 2 from J; bases not matched to a gene: 13. In DNA form, the CDR3 reads TGTGCCAGCCTTGGGGACAGGAAAATTGCAAACACTGAAGCTTTCTTT. Its protein product is CASLGDRKIANTEAFF. The full variable domain, in which reference TRBV2 and TRBJ1-1 provide the parts outside the CDR3, is EPEVTQTPSHQVTQMGQEVILRCVPISNHLYFYWYRQILGQKVEFLVSFYNNEISEKSEIFDDQFSVERPDGSNFTLKIRSTKLEDSAMYFCASLGDRKIANTEAFFGQGTRLTVV.

The chain combines TRBV7-2 with TRBJ2-7, with 12 bases fitting TRBD2. Germline trimming cut 4 bases from V and 2 bases from J; bases unmatched to any gene: 0. The CDR3 runs to 14 residues. Germline values: CDR1 SGHTA, CDR2 FQGNSA. The CDR3 DNA sequence: TGTGCCAGCAGCTGGACTAGCGGGGCCTACGAGCAGTACTTC. It translates to CASSWTSGAYEQYF.

The chain combines TRBV5-1 with TRBJ2-1; 7 bases agree with TRBD2. V shed 0 bases and J 4 bases; nucleotides not matched to a gene: 4. The germline gives CDR1 SGHRS, CDR2 YFSETQ. The CDR3 runs 15 residues. The CDR3 nucleotides read TGCGCCAGCAGCTTGGACCTAGCGGTTTACAATGAGCAGTTCTTC. Translated: CASSLDLAVYNEQFF.

The chain is built from TRBV7-3 and TRBJ2-1, with 11 bases aligning to TRBD2. V was pared by 5 bases and J by 7 bases, with 7 bases of the junction left unmatched. CDR3 length equals 15 residues. Germline V gene lookup returns CDR1 SGHTA and CDR2 FQGTGA. CDR3 in DNA: TGTGCCAGCAGCCAGAGACTAGCGGGAAGGAATGAGCAGTTCTTC. This gives the protein CASSQRLAGRNEQFF.

This chain connects TRBV28 to TRBJ1-2; TRBD1 might be the D (5 bases). The germline V gene encodes CDR1 MDHEN and CDR2 SYDVKM. The CDR3 is 13 amino acids. The V end lost 6 bases, the J end lost 2 bases, and 10 bases lay between the germline ends. CDR3 in amino acids: CASSLDTNYGYTF. CDR3 coding DNA: TGTGCCAGCAGCCTGGACACAAACTATGGCTACACCTTC.

The rearrangement links TRBV10-3 to TRBJ2-7; 8 nucleotides line up with TRBD2. Germline loops: CDR1 ENHRY, CDR2 SYGVKD. CDR3 length: 14 residues. V dropped 8 bases and J dropped 5; count of bases not matched to a gene: 11. The CDR3 reads CAIGWGSGIHEQYF. CDR3 in DNA: TGTGCCATCGGTTGGGGTAGCGGGATTCACGAGCAGTACTTC.

The J gene is TRBJ2-7, the V gene TRBV5-4; tentatively, D is TRBD1 (6 bases). This CDR3 contains 14 residues. The V end lost 4 bases, the J end lost 0 bases, and 11 bases lay between the germline ends. Per the germline V gene, CDR1 is SGHNT and CDR2 is YYREEE (reference sequence). Here the CDR3 DNA reads TGTGCCAGCAGCCGTACAGGGAACTCCTACGAGCAGTACTTC. It specifies CASSRTGNSYEQYF. The complete variable domain, with remaining parts taken from reference TRBV5-4 and TRBJ2-7, reads ETGVTQSPTHLIKTRGQQVTLRCSSQSGHNTVSWYQQALGQGPQFIFQYYREEENGRGNFPPRFSGLQFPNYSSELNVNALELDDSALYLCASSRTGNSYEQYFGPGTRLTVT.

This rearrangement joins TRBV6-5 to TRBJ2-7; TRBD1 matches at 10 bases. This CDR3 comprises 15 residues. With 5 bases clipped from V and 2 bases from J, the junction kept 6 bases outside the gene matches. Germline V lookup: CDR1 MNHEY, CDR2 SVGAGI. Written as DNA, the CDR3 is TGTGCCAGCAGTCGGGACAGGGGCCGGACCTACGAGCAGTACTTC. Protein sequence: CASSRDRGRTYEQYF.

V and J are TRBV7-9 and TRBJ2-3; 8 bases agree with TRBD1. The CDR3 consists of 14 residues. Losses at the gene ends were 5 bases for V and 4 bases for J; bases not matched to a gene: 5. Germline V gene data show CDR1 as SEHNR and CDR2 as FQNEAQ (reference sequence). For the CDR3, the DNA is TGTGCCAGCAGCCAAGGACAGGGTTCAGATACGCAGTATTTT. Its translation: CASSQGQGSDTQYF.